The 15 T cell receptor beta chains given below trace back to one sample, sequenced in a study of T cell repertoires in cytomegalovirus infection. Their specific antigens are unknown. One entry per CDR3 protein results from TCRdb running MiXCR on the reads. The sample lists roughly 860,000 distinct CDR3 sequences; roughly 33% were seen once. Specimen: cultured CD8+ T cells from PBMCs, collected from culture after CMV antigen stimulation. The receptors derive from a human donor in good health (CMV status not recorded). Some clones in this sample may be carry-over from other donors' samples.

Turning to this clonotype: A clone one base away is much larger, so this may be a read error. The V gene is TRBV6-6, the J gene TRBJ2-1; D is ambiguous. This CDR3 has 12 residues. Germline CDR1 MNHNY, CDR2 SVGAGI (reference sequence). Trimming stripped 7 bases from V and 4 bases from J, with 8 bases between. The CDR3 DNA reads TGTGCCAGCACTACACTTTACAATGAGCAGTTCTTC. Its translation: CASTTLYNEQFF.

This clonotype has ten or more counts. The DNA for the CDR3 is TGTGCCAGCAGCCGGGGCCGGCTACACACCGGGGAGCTGTTTTTT. This translates into CASSRGRLHTGELFF. The V call is TRBV7-8, the J call TRBJ2-2; possibly TRBD1 or TRBD2 for D (5 bases each). V shed 5 bases and J shed 3 bases, with 13 bases lying between them. The germline CDR1 and CDR2 sequences are SGHVS and FQNEAQ. There are 15 residues in the CDR3.

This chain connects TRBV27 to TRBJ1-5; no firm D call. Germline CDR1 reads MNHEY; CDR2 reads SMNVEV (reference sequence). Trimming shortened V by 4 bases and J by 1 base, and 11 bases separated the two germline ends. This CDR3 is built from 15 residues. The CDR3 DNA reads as TGTGCCAGCAGTTCATGGGAGGGAAGCAATCAGCCCCAGCATTTT. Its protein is CASSSWEGSNQPQHF.

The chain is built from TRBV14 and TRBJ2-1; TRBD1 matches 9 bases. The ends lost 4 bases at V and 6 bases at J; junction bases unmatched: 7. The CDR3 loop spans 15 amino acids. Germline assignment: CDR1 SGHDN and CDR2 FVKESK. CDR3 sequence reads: CASSPFPDRGNEQFF. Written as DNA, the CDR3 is TGTGCCAGCAGCCCCTTCCCGGACAGGGGCAATGAGCAGTTCTTC.

CDR3 coding DNA: TGCGCCAGCAGCCAGTTGGGGGGGGGAATCCAAGAGACCCAGTACTTC. It is translated as CASSQLGGGIQETQYF. The chain employs TRBV4-3 and TRBJ2-5; TRBD2 matches 7 bases. V lost 3 bases, J lost 1 base, and 8 bases stayed unmatched. Per the germline V gene, CDR1 is LGHNA and CDR2 is YSLEER. The CDR3 sequence is 16 residues long.

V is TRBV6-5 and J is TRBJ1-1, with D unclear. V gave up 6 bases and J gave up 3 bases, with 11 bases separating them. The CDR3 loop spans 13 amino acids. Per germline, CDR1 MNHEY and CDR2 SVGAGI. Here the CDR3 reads CASSVGDYTEAFF. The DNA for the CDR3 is TGTGCCAGCAGCGTCGGTGACTACACTGAAGCTTTCTTT.

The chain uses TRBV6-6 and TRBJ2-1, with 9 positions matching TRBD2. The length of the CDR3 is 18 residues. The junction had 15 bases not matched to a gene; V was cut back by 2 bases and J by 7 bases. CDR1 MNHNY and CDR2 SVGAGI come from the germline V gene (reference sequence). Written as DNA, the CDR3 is TGTGCCAGCAGTTACGCGCTACCGGACGCGGGGGGGCGAAATGAGCAGTTCTTC. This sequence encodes CASSYALPDAGGRNEQFF.

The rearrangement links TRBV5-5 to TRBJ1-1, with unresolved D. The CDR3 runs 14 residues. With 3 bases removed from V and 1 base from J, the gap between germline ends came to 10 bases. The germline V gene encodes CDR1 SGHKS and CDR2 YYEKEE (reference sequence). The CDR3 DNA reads TGTGCCAGCAGCTCGCCCTGGCCGAACACTGAAGCTTTCTTT. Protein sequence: CASSSPWPNTEAFF.

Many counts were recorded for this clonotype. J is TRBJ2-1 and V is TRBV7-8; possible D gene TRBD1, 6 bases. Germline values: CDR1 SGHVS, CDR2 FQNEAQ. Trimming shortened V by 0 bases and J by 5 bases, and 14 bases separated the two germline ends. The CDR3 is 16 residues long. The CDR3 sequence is CASSLADRGSHNEQFF. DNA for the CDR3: TGTGCCAGCAGCTTAGCGGACAGAGGGAGCCACAATGAGCAGTTCTTC.

CDR3 loop: CASSPLQPSYV. The CDR3 DNA is TGTGCCAGCAGTCCATTACAGCCTTCTTACGTC. The chain carries TRBV6-2 or TRBV6-3 and TRBJ2-7; D unresolved. The length of the CDR3 is 11 residues. Germline CDR1 and CDR2: MNHEY and SVGEGT. The V end was cut by 5 bases, the J end by 13 bases, with 15 bases between.

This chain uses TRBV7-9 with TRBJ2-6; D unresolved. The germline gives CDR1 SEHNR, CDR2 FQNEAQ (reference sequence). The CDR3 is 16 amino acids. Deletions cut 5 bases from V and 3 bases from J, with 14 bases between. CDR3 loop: CASSRSDGFGANVLTF. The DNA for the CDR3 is TGTGCCAGCAGCCGGTCCGATGGTTTTGGGGCCAACGTCCTGACTTTC.

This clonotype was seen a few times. CDR3: CASIQGNTEAFF. The CDR3 DNA is TGTGCCAGCATCCAGGGCAACACTGAAGCTTTCTTT. V is TRBV6-1 and J is TRBJ1-1, with a tentative D call TRBD1 (5 bases). CDR1 is MNHNS and CDR2 is SASEGT in the germline V gene. The V end lost 7 bases, the J end lost 2 bases, and 8 bases lay between the germline ends. There are 12 residues in the CDR3.

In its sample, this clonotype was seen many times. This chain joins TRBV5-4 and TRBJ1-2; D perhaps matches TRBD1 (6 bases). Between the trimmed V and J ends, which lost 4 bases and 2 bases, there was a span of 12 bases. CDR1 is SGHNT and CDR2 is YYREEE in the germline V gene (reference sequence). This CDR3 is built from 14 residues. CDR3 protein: CASSLDRRNYGYTF. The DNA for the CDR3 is TGTGCCAGCAGCCTGGACAGAAGAAACTATGGCTACACCTTC.

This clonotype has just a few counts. CDR3 protein: CSVGLAGANEQFF. The CDR3 DNA reads TGCAGCGTTGGACTAGCGGGGGCTAATGAGCAGTTCTTC. The J gene is TRBJ2-1, the V gene TRBV29-1; 12 nucleotides line up with TRBD2. The CDR3 totals 13 residues. V was pared by 4 bases and J by 7 bases, with 2 bases of the junction left unmatched. Germline CDR1 reads SQVTM; CDR2 reads ANQGSEA.

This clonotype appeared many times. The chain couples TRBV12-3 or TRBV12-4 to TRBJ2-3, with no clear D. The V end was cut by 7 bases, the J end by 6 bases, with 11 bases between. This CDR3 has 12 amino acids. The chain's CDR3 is CASTPSWDTQYF. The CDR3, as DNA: TGTGCCAGCACCCCTAGTTGGGATACGCAGTATTTT.